This entry features one T cell receptor (beta chain) sequence. Its antigen is not identified. TCRdb passed the reads through MiXCR, listing each CDR3 protein once. The repertoire holds roughly 120,000 distinct CDR3 sequences, with 30% to 40% as singletons. The data were obtained in a study of T cell repertoires in cytomegalovirus infection. The wider study: Researchers turned to recently identified HLA-C-restricted CMV epitopes as well as well-studied HLA-B-restricted ones.

The germline V gene has CDR1 LGHNA and CDR2 YSLEER. This CDR3 has 16 amino acids. The ends were cut back, 0 bases at V and 5 bases at J, with 13 bases in the middle. The receptor was isolated from a human donor in good health (CMV status not recorded). Some clones in this sample may be carry-over from other donors' samples. The chain employs TRBV4-3 and TRBJ2-2; D possibly corresponds to TRBD2 (5 bases). The sample here was CD8+ T cells from cultured PBMCs, taken from culture after CMV antigen stimulation. CDR3 loop: CASSQEEEAVTGELFF. CDR3 nucleotides: TGCGCCAGCAGCCAAGAGGAGGAAGCGGTGACCGGGGAGCTGTTTTTT.